The 29 T cell receptor beta chains below were found in one sample sequenced in a study of cytomegalovirus exposure and HLA in healthy donors. Researchers ran the PCR with 60 Vbeta and 13 Jbeta primers. Assay: immunoSEQ multiplex PCR; the TCRdb copy retains only in-frame clones and omits some. The sample lists more than 65,000 clones, roughly two thirds occurring once. Specimen: PBMCs. The receptors were sampled from a woman between 45 and 60 years old in good health and CMV-seropositive.

This clone was seen only once. This sequence joins TRBV28 and TRBJ1-5, with 7 bases aligning to TRBD1. The junction had 2 bases not matched to a gene; V was cut back by 4 bases and J by 5 bases. This CDR3 is built from 13 residues. Germline CDR1 reads MDHEN; CDR2 reads SYDVKM. The CDR3 DNA reads TGTGCCAGCAGTTCCACAGGGGATCAGCCCCAGCATTTT. Amino acids: CASSSTGDQPQHF.

Regarding this clone: The sample carries other DNA sequences with the same CDR3. The CDR3 nucleotides read TGTGCCAGCAGCTTAGGCAGATACGAGCAGTACTTC. Protein: CASSLGRYEQYF. V usage is TRBV7-9 and J usage is TRBJ2-7; D is ambiguous. The V and J ends lost 1 base and 4 bases respectively, with 5 bases between them. This CDR3 is built from 12 residues. CDR1 is SEHNR and CDR2 is FQNEAQ in the germline V gene (reference sequence). Looking up the rest from reference TRBV7-9 and TRBJ2-7 gives the full variable domain: DTGVSQNPRHKITKRGQNVTFRCDPISEHNRLYWYRQTLGQGPEFLTYFQNEAQLEKSRLLSDRFSAERPKGSFSTLEIQRTEQGDSAMYLCASSLGRYEQYFGPGTRLTVT.

The V and J genes are TRBV9 and TRBJ2-3, with a possible D match to TRBD2 (6 bases). This CDR3 spans 19 amino acids. The germline V and J ends were trimmed by 1 base and 2 bases, with 23 bases remaining between them. CDR1 and CDR2 (germline): SGDLS, YYNGEE. The CDR3 protein is CASSVYGGGAGRSTDTQYF. The CDR3 nucleotides read TGTGCCAGCAGCGTATATGGGGGAGGAGCGGGTAGATCCACAGATACGCAGTATTTT.

The V call is TRBV15, the J call TRBJ2-3; 9 bases match TRBD2. Germline V gene lookup returns CDR1 LNHNV and CDR2 YYDKDF (reference sequence). V lost 1 base, J lost 3 bases, and 5 bases stayed unmatched. This CDR3 comprises 16 residues. In DNA, the CDR3 is TGTGCCACCAGCAGAGGTGGACTAGCGAAGACAGATACGCAGTATTTT. Translated, it gives CATSRGGLAKTDTQYF.

This clone was observed once. The chain couples TRBV19 to TRBJ1-1; 9 nucleotides match TRBD1. The CDR3 is 14 residues long. Trimming at V came to 9 bases and at J to 4 bases, leaving 9 bases not matched to a gene. Germline V gene data show CDR1 as LNHDA and CDR2 as SQIVND (reference sequence). In nucleotides, the CDR3 is TGTGCCAGCGTAAACAGGGGGCGGGGCACTGAAGCTTTCTTT. Protein sequence: CASVNRGRGTEAFF.

This rearrangement joins TRBV9 to TRBJ1-4, with 7 bases lining up with TRBD1. In germline, CDR1 is SGDLS, CDR2 YYNGEE. The junction had 1 base not matched to a gene; V was cut back by 0 bases and J by 2 bases. The length of the CDR3 is 15 residues. CDR3 nucleotides: TGTGCCAGCAGCGTAGAGGGGGCTACTAATGAAAAACTGTTTTTT. Translated: CASSVEGATNEKLFF.

The chain couples TRBV28 to TRBJ1-1; D uncertain. The CDR3 is 14 amino acids. Trimming pared 6 bases from V and 0 bases from J, leaving 11 bases between. Germline-derived CDR1 and CDR2 are MDHEN and SYDVKM. CDR3 sequence (DNA): TGTGCCAGCAGCCCTGGACTTTTGAACACTGAAGCTTTCTTT. This sequence encodes CASSPGLLNTEAFF.

CDR3 sequence: CAWSVKLGGNQPQHF. The CDR3 coding sequence is TGTGCCTGGAGTGTGAAGTTGGGGGGTAATCAGCCCCAGCATTTT. The chain has TRBV30 and TRBJ1-5; D is perhaps TRBD1 (5 bases). The V gene lost 0 bases and the J gene lost 4 bases, with 13 bases spanning the gap. The germline V gene encodes CDR1 GTSNPN and CDR2 SVGIG (reference sequence). The CDR3 spans 15 residues. The full variable domain, its missing parts supplied by reference TRBV30 and TRBJ1-5, is SQTIHQWPATLVQPVGSPLSLECTVEGTSNPNLYWYRQAAGRGLQLLFYSVGIGQISSEVPQNLSASRPQDRQFILSSKKLLLSDSGFYLCAWSVKLGGNQPQHFGDGTRLSIL.

This clone appeared a single time. The genes are TRBV5-1 and TRBJ2-2; the match to TRBD2 covers 10 bases. Germline CDR1 is SGHRS and CDR2 is YFSETQ. The CDR3 contains 15 residues. Trimming at V came to 3 bases and at J to 4 bases, leaving 3 bases not matched to a gene. Here the CDR3 reads CASSWTSGPTGELFF. The CDR3 nucleotides read TGCGCCAGCAGCTGGACTAGCGGACCCACCGGGGAGCTGTTTTTT.

This chain connects TRBV19 to TRBJ2-3, with 7 bases identical to TRBD2. CDR1 is LNHDA, CDR2 SQIVND, per germline (reference sequence). The CDR3 is made up of 16 amino acids. Germline trimming cut 7 bases from V and 0 bases from J; bases unmatched to any gene: 10. The CDR3 DNA follows: TGTGCCAGTACCCCTCGGGACTACATTAGCACAGATACGCAGTATTTT. Translation gives CASTPRDYISTDTQYF.

The gene calls are TRBV13 and TRBJ2-7; TRBD2 agrees at 8 bases. V lost 2 bases, J lost 3 bases, and 6 bases stayed unmatched. Germline values: CDR1 PRHDT, CDR2 FYEKMQ (reference sequence). The CDR3 loop spans 15 amino acids. The CDR3 DNA follows: TGTGCCAGCAGCTTACGGGAGCGGGAGATCTACGAGCAGTACTTC. It yields the protein CASSLREREIYEQYF.

This CDR3 reads CASSQVMRDRGYEQYF. The DNA for the CDR3 is TGCGCCAGCAGCCAAGTAATGCGAGACAGGGGCTACGAGCAGTACTTC. V is TRBV4-1 and J is TRBJ2-7; 8 positions agree with TRBD1. The germline gives CDR1 MGHRA, CDR2 YSYEKL. Trimming cost V 1 base and J 3 bases; bases outside gene matches: 8. This CDR3 contains 16 residues.

The V gene is TRBV10-1, the J gene TRBJ2-2, with 7 bases that match TRBD1. Germline-derived CDR1 and CDR2 are WNHNN and SYGVQD (reference sequence). J lost 0 bases, V lost 3 bases, and 1 base had no gene match. The CDR3 is made up of 15 amino acids. The DNA of the CDR3 is TGCGCCAGCAGTGATGGGACAGCGAACACCGGGGAGCTGTTTTTT. This gives the protein CASSDGTANTGELFF.

This clone was recorded a few times. The chain links TRBV19 to TRBJ1-2; 11 bases align to TRBD1. V gave up 4 bases and J gave up 6 bases; unmatched junction bases: 7. The length of the CDR3 is 15 residues. Germline-derived CDR1 and CDR2 are LNHDA and SQIVND (reference sequence). Written as DNA, the CDR3 is TGTGCCAGTAGTAGAAGGACAGGGGGCGAAGATGGCTACACCTTC. Its protein product is CASSRRTGGEDGYTF.

In its sample, this clone was seen a few times. The chain carries TRBV7-2 and TRBJ1-2, with D perhaps matching TRBD1 (5 bases). The CDR3 sequence is 13 residues long. The V gene lost 5 bases and the J gene lost 8 bases, with 15 bases spanning the gap. Germline CDR1 SGHTA, CDR2 FQGNSA. CDR3 DNA: TGTGCCAGCAGCCCAGGGTTACTCTCGGGCTACACCTTC. This gives the protein CASSPGLLSGYTF.

This clone has just one count. This chain joins TRBV2 and TRBJ1-1; no clear D. The CDR3 has 11 amino acids. Germline V gives CDR1 SNHLY, CDR2 FYNNEI. The V end lost 11 bases, the J end lost 5 bases, and 12 bases lay between the germline ends. CDR3 in DNA: TGTGCCGGCTCCCGGACTACTGAAGCTTTCTTT. Residues: CAGSRTTEAFF.

J is TRBJ1-5 and V is TRBV27; TRBD1 is a possible D gene (6 bases). CDR3 length: 13 residues. Germline values: CDR1 MNHEY, CDR2 SMNVEV (reference sequence). Trimming stripped 6 bases from V and 7 bases from J, with 13 bases between. The CDR3: CASRPTGGQPQHF. The CDR3 DNA reads as TGTGCCAGCAGACCGACAGGAGGCCAGCCCCAGCATTTT.

The chain uses TRBV28 and TRBJ1-2, with TRBD1 matching 9 bases. This CDR3 has 14 amino acids. CDR1 is MDHEN and CDR2 is SYDVKM in the germline V gene. Losses at the gene ends were 1 base for V and 8 bases for J; bases not matched to a gene: 5. CDR3 DNA sequence: TGTGCCAGCAGTTTATCTAGGGACAGGGAAGGCTACACCTTC. Amino acid sequence: CASSLSRDREGYTF.

V is TRBV5-1 and J is TRBJ1-1, with TRBD1 matching 8 bases. From germline, CDR1 is SGHRS and CDR2 YFSETQ. V trimming: 3 bases; J trimming: 5 bases; junction bases outside the gene matches: 6. This CDR3 comprises 14 residues. The CDR3 region is CASSSGGQGTEAFF. The CDR3, as DNA: TGCGCCAGCAGCTCGGGCGGACAGGGAACTGAAGCTTTCTTT.

A few counts support this clone. The chain uses TRBV6-5 and TRBJ1-2, with unresolved D. The germline V and J ends were trimmed by 8 bases and 4 bases, with 14 bases remaining between them. In germline, CDR1 is MNHEY, CDR2 SVGAGI. There are 13 residues in the CDR3. CDR3 in DNA: TGTGCCAGCTGCCCCGGTTCGGGCTATGGCTACACCTTC. This codes for CASCPGSGYGYTF.

The chain carries TRBV21-1 and TRBJ2-5; no DNA check was done on the table's D call, TRBD1. TRBV21-1 is noted as a pseudogene. There are 15 residues in the CDR3. CDR3: CASSKPSDRGETQYF. CDR3 DNA sequence: TGTGCCAGCAGCAAACCCTCCGACAGGGGGGAGACCCAGTACTTC.

This clone was counted a single time. This chain connects TRBV5-6 to TRBJ2-7; possible D gene TRBD1, 6 bases. CDR1 is SGHDT and CDR2 is YYEEEE in the germline V gene. The CDR3 totals 13 residues. The V end lost 3 bases, the J end lost 6 bases, and 13 bases lay between the germline ends. The DNA of the CDR3 is TGTGCCAGCAGCTACGGGACAATTCTCGAGCAGTACGTC. Translation: CASSYGTILEQYV.

V is TRBV25-1 and J is TRBJ1-4; TRBD1 might be the D (5 bases). The ends were cut back, 5 bases at V and 4 bases at J, with 11 bases in the middle. This CDR3 contains 14 residues. Looked up from germline, CDR1 is MGHDK and CDR2 is SYGVNS. The CDR3 is CASSPQGFNEKLFF. CDR3 DNA sequence: TGTGCCAGCAGTCCCCAGGGATTTAATGAAAAACTGTTTTTT.

This clone was found a few times. The chain couples TRBV7-9 to TRBJ1-1; 7 nucleotides line up with TRBD1. Germline values: CDR1 SEHNR, CDR2 FQNEAQ (reference sequence). The CDR3 spans 14 residues. The CDR3 nucleotides are TGTACCGGTAGGGGGACAGTTTTGAACACTGAAGCTTTCTTT. Translating it yields CTGRGTVLNTEAFF.

The sample holds a few counts of this clone. V is TRBV7-9 and J is TRBJ1-5; D uncertain. Germline V CDR1 and CDR2: SEHNR, FQNEAQ (reference sequence). CDR3 length equals 12 residues. V lost 7 bases to trimming and J lost 11 bases, with 15 bases between them. The DNA for the CDR3 is TGTGCCAGCAACACCCTGGAGGAGGCCCAGCATTTT. This translates into CASNTLEEAQHF. Supplemented by reference TRBV7-9 and TRBJ1-5, the full variable domain reads DTGVSQNPRHKITKRGQNVTFRCDPISEHNRLYWYRQTLGQGPEFLTYFQNEAQLEKSRLLSDRFSAERPKGSFSTLEIQRTEQGDSAMYLCASNTLEEAQHFGDGTRLSIL.

This clone was seen a few times. This chain links TRBV10-1 with TRBJ2-3; TRBD1 aligns across 8 bases. Germline V gives CDR1 WNHNN, CDR2 SYGVQD (reference sequence). This CDR3 comprises 15 residues. V was clipped by 4 bases and J by 4 bases; unmatched bases: 7. The DNA of the CDR3 is TGCGCCAGCAGTGGTGGACAGGGAGGCCCAGATACGCAGTATTTT. This gives the protein CASSGGQGGPDTQYF.

The chain employs TRBV29-1 and TRBJ1-1; 7 positions agree with TRBD1. The CDR3 runs to 16 residues. CDR1 is SQVTM and CDR2 is ANQGSEA in the germline V gene. V gave up 4 bases and J gave up 4 bases; unmatched junction bases: 15. In DNA, the CDR3 is TGCAGCGTTGGTCCGCCGGGACAGATCCTGGTCACTGAAGCTTTCTTT. Its protein product is CSVGPPGQILVTEAFF. The complete variable domain, with remaining parts taken from reference TRBV29-1 and TRBJ1-1, reads SAVISQKPSRDICQRGTSLTIQCQVDSQVTMMFWYRQQPGQSLTLIATANQGSEATYESGFVIDKFPISRPNLTFSTLTVSNMSPEDSSIYLCSVGPPGQILVTEAFFGQGTRLTVV.

This clone was found a few times. CDR3 nucleotide sequence: TGCGCCAGCAGAAATAACAGGGACACTGAAGCTTTCTTT. Its translation is CASRNNRDTEAFF. The rearrangement links TRBV10-1 to TRBJ1-1, with D tentatively TRBD1 (6 bases). V was shortened by 6 bases and J by 3 bases, with 11 bases between the two germline ends. In germline, CDR1 is WNHNN, CDR2 SYGVQD (reference sequence). CDR3 size: 13 residues.

J is TRBJ1-2 and V is TRBV23-1, with a weak D call TRBD1 (6 bases). TRBV23-1 counts as an open reading frame of uncertain function. V lost 7 bases and J lost 6, with 18 bases in between. The CDR3 contains 14 residues. The CDR3 DNA sequence: TGCGCCAGCAATGCACAGGGAATAAAAGATGGCTACACCTTC. It is translated as CASNAQGIKDGYTF.